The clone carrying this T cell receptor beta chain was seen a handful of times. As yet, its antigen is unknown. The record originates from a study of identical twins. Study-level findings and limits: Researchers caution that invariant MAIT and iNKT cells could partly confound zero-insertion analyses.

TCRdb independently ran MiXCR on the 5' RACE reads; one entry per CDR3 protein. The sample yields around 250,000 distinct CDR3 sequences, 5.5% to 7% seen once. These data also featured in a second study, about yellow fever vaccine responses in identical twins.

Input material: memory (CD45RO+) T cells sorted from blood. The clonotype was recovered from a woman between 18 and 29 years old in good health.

This CDR3 is CASSEFGGRVSLNEQFF. As DNA, the CDR3 is TGTGCCAGCAGTGAATTTGGAGGCAGGGTGTCCCTCAATGAGCAGTTCTTC. The chain is built from TRBV2 and TRBJ2-1; D may be TRBD1 or TRBD2 (5 bases each). The V end was cut by 2 bases, the J end by 6 bases, with 20 bases between. The germline V gene has CDR1 SNHLY and CDR2 FYNNEI. This CDR3 spans 17 amino acids.